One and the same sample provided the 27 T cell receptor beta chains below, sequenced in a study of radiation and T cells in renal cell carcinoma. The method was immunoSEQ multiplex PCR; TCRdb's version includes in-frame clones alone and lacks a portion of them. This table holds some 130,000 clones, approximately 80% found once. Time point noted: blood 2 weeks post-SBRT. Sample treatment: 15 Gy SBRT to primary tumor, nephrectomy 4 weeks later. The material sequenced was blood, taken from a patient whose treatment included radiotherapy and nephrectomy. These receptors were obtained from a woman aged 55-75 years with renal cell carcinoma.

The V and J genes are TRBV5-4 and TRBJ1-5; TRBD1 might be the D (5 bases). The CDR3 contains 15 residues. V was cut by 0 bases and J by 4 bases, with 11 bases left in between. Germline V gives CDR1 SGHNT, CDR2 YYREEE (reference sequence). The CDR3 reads CASSLAGDRNQPQHF. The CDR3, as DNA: TGTGCCAGCAGCTTGGCGGGGGATCGAAATCAGCCCCAGCATTTT. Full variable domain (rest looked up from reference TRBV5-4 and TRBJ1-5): ETGVTQSPTHLIKTRGQQVTLRCSSQSGHNTVSWYQQALGQGPQFIFQYYREEENGRGNFPPRFSGLQFPNYSSELNVNALELDDSALYLCASSLAGDRNQPQHFGDGTRLSIL.

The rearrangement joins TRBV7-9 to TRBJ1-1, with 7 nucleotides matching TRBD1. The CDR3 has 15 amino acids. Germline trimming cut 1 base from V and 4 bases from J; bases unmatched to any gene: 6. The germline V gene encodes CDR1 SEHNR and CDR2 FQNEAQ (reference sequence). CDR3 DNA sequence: TGTGCCAGCAGCTTAGTAGAGGCAGGGGGCACTGAAGCTTTCTTT. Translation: CASSLVEAGGTEAFF.

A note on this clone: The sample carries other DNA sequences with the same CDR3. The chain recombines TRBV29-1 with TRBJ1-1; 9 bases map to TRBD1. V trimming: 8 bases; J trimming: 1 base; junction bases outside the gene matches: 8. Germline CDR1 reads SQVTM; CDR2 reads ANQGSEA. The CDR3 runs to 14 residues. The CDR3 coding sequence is TGCAGCCTTGGACAGGGGCCTACGAACACTGAAGCTTTCTTT. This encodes CSLGQGPTNTEAFF.

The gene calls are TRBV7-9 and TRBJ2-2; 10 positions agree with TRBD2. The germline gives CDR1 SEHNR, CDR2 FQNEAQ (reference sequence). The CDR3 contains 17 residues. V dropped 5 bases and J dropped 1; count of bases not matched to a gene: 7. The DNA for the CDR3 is TGTGCCAGCAGCCCGGGACTAGCGCCACAGAACACCGGGGAGCTGTTTTTT. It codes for CASSPGLAPQNTGELFF.

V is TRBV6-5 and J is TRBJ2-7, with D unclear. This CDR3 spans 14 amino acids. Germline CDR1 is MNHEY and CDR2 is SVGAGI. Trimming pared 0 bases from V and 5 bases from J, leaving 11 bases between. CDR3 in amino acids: CASSYSIRNHEQYF. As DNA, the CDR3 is TGTGCCAGCAGTTACTCGATACGAAACCACGAGCAGTACTTC.

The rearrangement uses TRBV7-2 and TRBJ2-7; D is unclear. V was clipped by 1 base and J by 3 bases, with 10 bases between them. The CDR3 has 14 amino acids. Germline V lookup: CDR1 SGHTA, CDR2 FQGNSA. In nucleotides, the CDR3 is TGTGCCAGCAGCTTAGTGCCACAACTCTACGAGCAGTACTTC. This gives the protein CASSLVPQLYEQYF.

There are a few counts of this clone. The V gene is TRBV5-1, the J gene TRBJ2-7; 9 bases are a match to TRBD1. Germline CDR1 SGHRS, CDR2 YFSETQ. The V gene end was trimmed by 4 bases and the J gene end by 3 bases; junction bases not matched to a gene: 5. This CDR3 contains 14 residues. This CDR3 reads CASSHGQGSYEQYF. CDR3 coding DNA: TGCGCCAGCAGCCACGGACAGGGGAGCTACGAGCAGTACTTC. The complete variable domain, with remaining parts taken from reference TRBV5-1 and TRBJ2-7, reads KAGVTQTPRYLIKTRGQQVTLSCSPISGHRSVSWYQQTPGQGLQFLFEYFSETQRNKGNFPGRFSGRQFSNSRSEMNVSTLELGDSALYLCASSHGQGSYEQYFGPGTRLTVT.

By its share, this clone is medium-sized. The CDR3 loop is CSARANEKLFF. The CDR3 coding sequence is TGCAGCGCCCGGGCAAATGAAAAACTGTTTTTT. The V and J genes are TRBV29-1 and TRBJ1-4; D unclear. Germline CDR1 is SQVTM and CDR2 is ANQGSEA. The CDR3 totals 11 residues. Trimming shortened V by 7 bases and J by 5 bases, and 8 bases separated the two germline ends.

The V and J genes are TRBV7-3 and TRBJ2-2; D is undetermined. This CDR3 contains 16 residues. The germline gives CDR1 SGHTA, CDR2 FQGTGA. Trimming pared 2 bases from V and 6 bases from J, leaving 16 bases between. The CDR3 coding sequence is TGTGCCAGCAGCTTAGAGTTCATGTCTCAGTCCGGGGAGCTGTTTTTT. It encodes CASSLEFMSQSGELFF.

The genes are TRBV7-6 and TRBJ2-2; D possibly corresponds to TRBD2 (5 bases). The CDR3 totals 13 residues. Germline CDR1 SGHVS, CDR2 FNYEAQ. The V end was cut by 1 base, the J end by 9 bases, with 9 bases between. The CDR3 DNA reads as TGTGCCAGCAGCTTAGTAGGGAGCCGGGAGCTGTTTTTT. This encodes CASSLVGSRELFF.

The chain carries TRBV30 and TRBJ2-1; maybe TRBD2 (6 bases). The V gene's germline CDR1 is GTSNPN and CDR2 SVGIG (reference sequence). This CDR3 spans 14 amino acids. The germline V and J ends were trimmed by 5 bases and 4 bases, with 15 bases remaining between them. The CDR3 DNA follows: TGTGCCTGGTCTGTGGGAGGAAGGTACAATGAGCAGTTCTTC. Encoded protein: CAWSVGGRYNEQFF.

The CDR3 DNA sequence: TGTGCCAGCAGCCAAGGGAATCCCCCTGGGGTGTCCTATGGCTACACCTTC. This sequence encodes CASSQGNPPGVSYGYTF. This rearrangement joins TRBV4-2 to TRBJ1-2, with D uncertain. V was trimmed by 1 base and J by 4 bases, leaving 19 bases between them. CDR1 is LGHNA, CDR2 YNFKEQ, per germline. The CDR3 is made up of 17 amino acids.

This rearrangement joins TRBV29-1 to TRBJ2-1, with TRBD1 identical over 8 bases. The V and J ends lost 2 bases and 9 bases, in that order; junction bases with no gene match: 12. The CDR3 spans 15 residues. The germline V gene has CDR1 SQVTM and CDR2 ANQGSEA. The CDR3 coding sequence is TGCAGCGTTGAAAACAGGGGACAGGAATTTAGTGAGCAGTTCTTC. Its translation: CSVENRGQEFSEQFF.

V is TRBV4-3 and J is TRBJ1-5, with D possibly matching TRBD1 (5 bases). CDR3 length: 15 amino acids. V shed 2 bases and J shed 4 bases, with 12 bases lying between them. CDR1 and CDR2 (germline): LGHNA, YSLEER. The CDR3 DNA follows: TGCGCCAGCAGCCAAAATAACGGGGGAAATCAGCCCCAGCATTTT. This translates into CASSQNNGGNQPQHF.

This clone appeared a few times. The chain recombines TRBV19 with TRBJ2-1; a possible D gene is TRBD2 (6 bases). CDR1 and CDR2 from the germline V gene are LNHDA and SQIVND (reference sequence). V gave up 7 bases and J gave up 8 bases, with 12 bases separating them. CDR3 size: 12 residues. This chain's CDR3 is CASNGGQDEQFF. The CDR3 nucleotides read TGTGCCAGTAACGGGGGTCAAGATGAGCAGTTCTTC.

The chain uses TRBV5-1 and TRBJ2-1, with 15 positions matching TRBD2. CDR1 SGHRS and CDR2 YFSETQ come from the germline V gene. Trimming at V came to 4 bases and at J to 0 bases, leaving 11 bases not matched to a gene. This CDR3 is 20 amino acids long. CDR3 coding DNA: TGCGCCAGCAGCCTACTCCGAGGGACTAGCGGGAGGAGCTCCTACAATGAGCAGTTCTTC. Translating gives CASSLLRGTSGRSSYNEQFF.

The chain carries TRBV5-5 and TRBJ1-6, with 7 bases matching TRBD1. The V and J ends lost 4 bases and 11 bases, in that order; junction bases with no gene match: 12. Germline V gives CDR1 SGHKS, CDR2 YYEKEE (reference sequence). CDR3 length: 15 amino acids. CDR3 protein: CASSHLDRDRTPLHF. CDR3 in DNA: TGTGCCAGCAGCCATTTAGACAGGGACAGAACACCCCTCCACTTT.

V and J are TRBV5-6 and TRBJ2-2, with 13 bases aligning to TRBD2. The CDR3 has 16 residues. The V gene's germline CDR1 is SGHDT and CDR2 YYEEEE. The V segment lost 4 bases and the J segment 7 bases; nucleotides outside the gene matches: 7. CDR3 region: CASSTLAGGRDGELFF. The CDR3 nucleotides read TGTGCCAGCAGCACACTAGCGGGAGGGCGAGACGGGGAGCTGTTTTTT.

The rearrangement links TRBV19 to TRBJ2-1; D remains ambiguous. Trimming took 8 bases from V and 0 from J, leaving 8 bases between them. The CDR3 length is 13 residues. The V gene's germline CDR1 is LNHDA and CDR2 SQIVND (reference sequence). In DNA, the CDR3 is TGTGCCAGTGGCGCCCCCTCCTACAATGAGCAGTTCTTC. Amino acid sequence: CASGAPSYNEQFF.

DNA for the CDR3: TGTGCCAGCAGCTCTTCAGGGAGTGCCTACAATGAGCAGTTCTTC. Translation: CASSSSGSAYNEQFF. J is TRBJ2-1 and V is TRBV7-9; D assignment may be TRBD1 or TRBD2 (5 bases each). Germline V lookup: CDR1 SEHNR, CDR2 FQNEAQ (reference sequence). The CDR3 spans 15 residues. Trimming left V 4 bases short and J 2 bases short, with 12 bases between.

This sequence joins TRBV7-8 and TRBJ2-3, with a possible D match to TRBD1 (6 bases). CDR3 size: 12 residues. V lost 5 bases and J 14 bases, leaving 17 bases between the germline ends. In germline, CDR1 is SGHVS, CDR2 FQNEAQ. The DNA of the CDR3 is TGTGCCAGCAGCCAGGCGACTACAGGGCTGTATTTT. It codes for CASSQATTGLYF.

The CDR3 DNA reads as TGTGCCAGCAGCCACCGGGACAATCCTTACGAGCAGTACTTC. This encodes CASSHRDNPYEQYF. This rearrangement joins TRBV5-5 to TRBJ2-7, with a possible D match to TRBD1 (6 bases). The CDR3 covers 14 residues. Germline CDR1 and CDR2: SGHKS and YYEKEE (reference sequence). Trimming left V 4 bases short and J 4 bases short, with 15 bases between.

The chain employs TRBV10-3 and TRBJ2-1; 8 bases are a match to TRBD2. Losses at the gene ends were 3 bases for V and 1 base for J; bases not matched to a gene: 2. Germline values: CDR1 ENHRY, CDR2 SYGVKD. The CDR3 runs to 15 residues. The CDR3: CAISEAGESYNEQFF. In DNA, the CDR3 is TGTGCCATCAGTGAAGCGGGGGAGTCCTACAATGAGCAGTTCTTC.

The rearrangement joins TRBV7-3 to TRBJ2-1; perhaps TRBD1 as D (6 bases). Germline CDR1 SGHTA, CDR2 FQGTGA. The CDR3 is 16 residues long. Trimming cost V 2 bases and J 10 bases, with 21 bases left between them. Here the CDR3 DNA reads TGTGCCAGCAGCTTACACCCCAGGGGTCGCCGCGGGGAGCAGTTCTTC. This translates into CASSLHPRGRRGEQFF. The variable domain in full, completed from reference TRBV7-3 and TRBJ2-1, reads GAGVSQTPSNKVTEKGKYVELRCDPISGHTALYWYRQSLGQGPEFLIYFQGTGAADDSGLPNDRFFAVRPEGSVSTLKIQRTERGDSAVYLCASSLHPRGRRGEQFFGPGTRLTVL.

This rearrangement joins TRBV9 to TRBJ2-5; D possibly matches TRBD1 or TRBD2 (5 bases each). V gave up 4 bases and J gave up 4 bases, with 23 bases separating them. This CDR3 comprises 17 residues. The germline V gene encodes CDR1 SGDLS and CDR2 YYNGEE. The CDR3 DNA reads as TGTGCCAGCAGCTCTTGGGACGCGAGTGGCGATCGAGAGACCCAGTACTTC. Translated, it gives CASSSWDASGDRETQYF.

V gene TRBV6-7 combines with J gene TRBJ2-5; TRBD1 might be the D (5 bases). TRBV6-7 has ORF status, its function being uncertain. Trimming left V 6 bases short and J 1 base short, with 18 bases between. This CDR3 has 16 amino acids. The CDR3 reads CASRPRQPRFQETQYF. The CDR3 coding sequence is TGTGCCAGCAGACCCAGACAGCCCCGGTTCCAAGAGACCCAGTACTTC.

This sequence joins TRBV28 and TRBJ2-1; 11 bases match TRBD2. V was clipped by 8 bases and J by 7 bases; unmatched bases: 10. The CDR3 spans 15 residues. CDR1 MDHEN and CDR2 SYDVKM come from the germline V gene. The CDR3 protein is CASYLSGRVPNEQFF. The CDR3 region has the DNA TGTGCCAGCTACCTTAGCGGGAGGGTCCCGAATGAGCAGTTCTTC.